This record looks at one TCR beta chain sequence and its context. The entry originates in a study of T cells in Graves' hyperthyroidism and ophthalmopathy. Study context: The authors collected peripheral blood at initial diagnosis, before any treatment.

From RNA transcripts, TCR beta CDR3 regions were amplified. A first-round RT-PCR of the TCR CDR3 used the HTBI primer set. TCRdb recomputed calls from the multiplex PCR reads with MiXCR, one row per CDR3 protein. Among 500,000 to 600,000 distinct CDR3 sequences, 20% were seen once, and the ten largest hold over 45%. Patients were excluded for uncontrolled infection, other autoimmune disease, pregnancy or lactation. Clinical symptoms, serum thyroxine and TRAb, thyroid ultrasound and orbital computed tomography together formed the diagnostic basis. V lost 5 bases, J lost 1 base, and 5 bases lay in between. Germline V gene lookup returns CDR1 SQVTM and CDR2 ANQGSEA. The length of the CDR3 is 12 residues.

This chain uses TRBV29-1 with TRBJ2-2; unclear D gene. This receptor was identified in a man aged 35 to 55 with Graves' ophthalmopathy. What was sequenced was blood. The CDR3 region has the DNA TGCAGCGTTACAGAGAACACCGGGGAGCTGTTTTTT. Amino acid sequence: CSVTENTGELFF.